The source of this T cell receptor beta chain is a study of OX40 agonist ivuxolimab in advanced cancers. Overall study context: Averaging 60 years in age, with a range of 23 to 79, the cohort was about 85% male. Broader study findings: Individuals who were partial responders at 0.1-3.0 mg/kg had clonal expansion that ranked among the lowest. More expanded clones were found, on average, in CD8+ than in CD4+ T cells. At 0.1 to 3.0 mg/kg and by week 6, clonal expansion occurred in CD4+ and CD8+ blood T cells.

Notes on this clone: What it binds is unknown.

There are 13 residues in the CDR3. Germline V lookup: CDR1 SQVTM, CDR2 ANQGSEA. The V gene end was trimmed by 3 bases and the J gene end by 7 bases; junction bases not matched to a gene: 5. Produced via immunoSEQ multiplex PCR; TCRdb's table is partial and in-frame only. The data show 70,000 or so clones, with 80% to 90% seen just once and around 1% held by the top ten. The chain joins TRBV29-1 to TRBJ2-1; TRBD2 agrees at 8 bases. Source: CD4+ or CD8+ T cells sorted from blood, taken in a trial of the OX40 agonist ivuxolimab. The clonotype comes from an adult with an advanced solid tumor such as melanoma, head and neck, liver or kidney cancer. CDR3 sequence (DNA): TGCAGCGTTGATACGGGGGGGCAGAATGAGCAGTTCTTC. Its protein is CSVDTGGQNEQFF.